This T cell receptor (beta chain) was identified during a study of blood T cell repertoires in COVID-19. Study details: The samples span acute and convalescent COVID-19 from the United States, Italy and Spain. Sources were T cells, B-cell-depleted T cells, or PBMCs; the material itself was cDNA or gDNA.

This clone was found once. V dropped 7 bases and J dropped 8 bases, with 29 bases sitting between them. The CDR3 has 17 amino acids. Germline assignment: CDR1 MDHEN and CDR2 SYDVKM. The authors' processing: Using reference gene primer amplification, nucleated cell counts were estimated. The data were produced by immunoSEQ multiplex PCR, yet TCRdb's version contains in-frame clones alone and is incomplete. Clone size and the V and J calls come from that table; the DNA yielded D and trimming. The table includes approximately 300,000 clones, around 86% detected once. Sample: peripheral blood. The source is a middle-aged man with active or convalescent COVID-19. The rearrangement links TRBV28 to TRBJ1-2; maybe TRBD1 (6 bases). CDR3 sequence (DNA): TGTGCCAGCACCCCCGGGACAATCACGTCCACGTCTGTGGGCTACACCTTC. Translated, it gives CASTPGTITSTSVGYTF.